The T cell receptor beta chain under discussion was sequenced for a study of cytomegalovirus exposure and HLA in healthy donors. CDR1 is SGHDT and CDR2 is YYEEEE in the germline V gene. Between the trimmed V and J ends, which lost 3 bases and 12 bases, there was a span of 7 bases. This CDR3 comprises 11 residues. This clone was picked up a small number of times. Assay: immunoSEQ multiplex PCR; the TCRdb copy retains only in-frame clones and omits some. The sample contains about 150,000 clones, just over 85% of which appear only once. Sample: PBMCs. This clonotype originated in a human donor in good health. The chain uses TRBV5-6 and TRBJ1-6; D remains unclear. The CDR3: CASSSSGPLHF. CDR3 nucleotides: TGTGCCAGCAGCTCATCAGGACCCCTCCACTTT.